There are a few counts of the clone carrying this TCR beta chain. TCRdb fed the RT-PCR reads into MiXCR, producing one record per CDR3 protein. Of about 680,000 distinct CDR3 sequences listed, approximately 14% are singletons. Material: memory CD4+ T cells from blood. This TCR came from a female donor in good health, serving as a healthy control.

This CDR3 reads CASSSTDRVNSYEQYF. CDR3 nucleotide sequence: TGTGCCAGCAGTTCAACGGACAGGGTGAACTCCTACGAGCAGTACTTC. The V gene is TRBV12-3 or TRBV12-4, the J gene TRBJ2-7; 8 nucleotides line up with TRBD1. CDR3 size: 16 residues. V was pared by 4 bases and J by 0 bases, with 8 bases of the junction left unmatched.